What follows are 20 T cell receptor beta chains derived from one specimen sequenced in a study of cytomegalovirus exposure and HLA in healthy donors. Researchers ran the PCR with 60 Vbeta and 13 Jbeta primers. TCRdb's table, derived via immunoSEQ multiplex PCR, lists solely in-frame clones and lacks some. The sample has about 140,000 clones, 70% to 85% seen once; the top ten hold roughly 9.7%. The sample comprised PBMCs. These receptors originate from a woman aged 60-75 years in good health and CMV-seropositive.

This clone was recorded once. This chain links TRBV23-1 with TRBJ2-7, with 9 positions matching TRBD1. TRBV23-1 is an ORF; its function is uncertain. This CDR3 region has 15 residues. Trimming cost V 5 bases and J 5 bases; bases outside gene matches: 10. The CDR3 coding sequence is TGCGCCAGCAGTGGAAGGGGGACAGGGTCCCACGAGCAGTACTTC. Amino acid sequence: CASSGRGTGSHEQYF.

The V and J genes are TRBV7-6 and TRBJ2-1; TRBD2 might be the D (6 bases). The V and J ends lost 2 bases and 0 bases respectively, with 11 bases between them. This CDR3 has 16 amino acids. Germline V lookup: CDR1 SGHVS, CDR2 FNYEAQ. In nucleotides, the CDR3 is TGTGCCAGCAGCTTATATAGCGGTAGCTCCTACAATGAGCAGTTCTTC. Its protein product is CASSLYSGSSYNEQFF.

This chain joins TRBV6-5 and TRBJ2-5; TRBD1 agrees at 11 bases. The germline gives CDR1 MNHEY, CDR2 SVGAGI. Trimming took 4 bases from V and 4 from J; bases not matched to a gene: 8. CDR3 length equals 16 residues. This CDR3 reads CASSSWTGGASETQYF. The CDR3 nucleotides are TGTGCCAGCAGTTCCTGGACAGGGGGCGCATCAGAGACCCAGTACTTC.

CDR3 protein: CSAAGLSPYEQYF. The CDR3 region has the DNA TGCAGCGCCGCGGGCCTTAGCCCCTACGAGCAGTACTTC. The V call is TRBV29-1, the J call TRBJ2-7; tentatively, D is TRBD2 (5 bases). CDR1 is SQVTM and CDR2 is ANQGSEA in the germline V gene. This CDR3 is built from 13 residues. Trimming took off 7 bases at V and 2 bases at J, with 15 bases between the two ends.

The chain recombines TRBV30 with TRBJ1-2, with D unclear. The germline V and J ends were trimmed by 2 bases and 2 bases, with 12 bases remaining between them. In germline, CDR1 is GTSNPN, CDR2 SVGIG (reference sequence). The CDR3 extends over 14 amino acids. The DNA of the CDR3 is TGTGCCTGGAGTTTTCCAGGAGGCAACTATGGCTACACCTTC. As protein: CAWSFPGGNYGYTF.

The chain uses TRBV29-1 and TRBJ2-5; 8 positions match TRBD1. The ends lost 7 bases at V and 5 bases at J; junction bases unmatched: 9. CDR3 length: 13 residues. Per the germline V gene, CDR1 is SQVTM and CDR2 is ANQGSEA. CDR3 region: CSAPGQDWETQYF. DNA of the CDR3: TGCAGCGCCCCGGGACAGGATTGGGAGACCCAGTACTTC.

This clone is a singleton in its sample. The chain has TRBV28 and TRBJ1-2; D remains unclear. The germline gives CDR1 MDHEN, CDR2 SYDVKM. With 6 bases removed from V and 7 bases from J, the gap between germline ends came to 21 bases. The CDR3 loop spans 15 amino acids. CDR3 DNA sequence: TGTGCCAGCAGGAGTTTATTGAATTCCGTCGGTGGCTACACCTTC. Protein: CASRSLLNSVGGYTF.

This sequence joins TRBV28 and TRBJ2-3; D unresolved. Germline V gives CDR1 MDHEN, CDR2 SYDVKM. V was clipped by 7 bases and J by 2 bases, with 10 bases between them. The CDR3 length is 13 residues. CDR3 loop: CASTPRLTDTQYF. The CDR3 region has the DNA TGTGCCAGCACCCCGAGGCTCACAGATACGCAGTATTTT.

The chain links TRBV7-9 to TRBJ2-7; weak D call: TRBD1 (6 bases). The CDR3 length is 14 residues. CDR1 and CDR2 from the germline V gene are SEHNR and FQNEAQ (reference sequence). Trimming stripped 5 bases from V and 3 bases from J, with 14 bases between. The CDR3 DNA reads TGTGCCAGCAGCCCCCGGGACAACAACTACGAGCAGTACTTC. It is translated as CASSPRDNNYEQYF.

The chain carries TRBV6-1 and TRBJ1-2, with D possibly being TRBD1 (5 bases). The germline V gene encodes CDR1 MNHNS and CDR2 SASEGT. V was pared by 0 bases and J by 7 bases, with 15 bases between. The CDR3 loop spans 15 amino acids. The chain's CDR3 is CASSEATFRGGGYTF. As DNA, the CDR3 is TGTGCCAGCAGTGAAGCGACCTTCCGCGGGGGTGGCTACACCTTC.

CDR3 coding DNA: TGTGCCAGCAGTGATAGGCAGGGCCTCAATTCACCCCTCCACTTT. Its protein product is CASSDRQGLNSPLHF. The genes are TRBV2 and TRBJ1-6; D is perhaps TRBD1 (5 bases). The germline V gene encodes CDR1 SNHLY and CDR2 FYNNEI. With 3 bases removed from V and 7 bases from J, the gap between germline ends came to 13 bases. The CDR3 is made up of 15 amino acids.

The chain recombines TRBV29-1 with TRBJ2-4; 8 bases line up with TRBD2. Losses at the gene ends were 4 bases for V and 8 bases for J; bases not matched to a gene: 7. This CDR3 has 13 residues. Germline CDR1 is SQVTM and CDR2 is ANQGSEA. The CDR3 sequence is CSVATGGPHIQYF. The CDR3 region has the DNA TGCAGCGTTGCTACGGGAGGGCCGCACATTCAGTACTTC.

The chain has TRBV19 and TRBJ1-2; 7 positions match TRBD1. Per germline, CDR1 LNHDA and CDR2 SQIVND (reference sequence). This CDR3 spans 15 amino acids. Trimming cost V 7 bases and J 2 bases; bases outside gene matches: 10. The CDR3 spells CASNPTGPNNYGYTF. In nucleotides, the CDR3 is TGTGCCAGTAACCCGACAGGGCCGAACAACTATGGCTACACCTTC.

The chain joins TRBV6-1 to TRBJ2-6; D not certain. The CDR3 has 13 residues. Looked up from germline, CDR1 is MNHNS and CDR2 is SASEGT. V was pared by 7 bases and J by 0 bases, with 4 bases between. CDR3 region: CASTLSGANVLTF. CDR3 nucleotide sequence: TGTGCCAGCACCCTCTCTGGGGCCAACGTCCTGACTTTC.

This chain uses TRBV4-1 with TRBJ2-3, with 14 bases aligning to TRBD2. The CDR3 is made up of 19 amino acids. Trimming cost V 1 base and J 4 bases; bases outside gene matches: 10. Germline CDR1 and CDR2: MGHRA and YSYEKL. CDR3 sequence: CASSQGEGLAGVRADTQYF. The CDR3 DNA reads TGCGCCAGCAGCCAAGGAGAGGGACTAGCGGGAGTTAGGGCAGATACGCAGTATTTT.

The chain uses TRBV14 and TRBJ2-7; D may be TRBD1 (6 bases). The CDR3 covers 15 residues. Germline lookup yields CDR1 SGHDN and CDR2 FVKESK. V was cut by 4 bases and J by 0 bases, with 13 bases left in between. CDR3 amino acids: CASSRRDTSSYEQYF. The CDR3 nucleotides are TGTGCCAGCAGCCGCCGGGACACAAGCTCCTACGAGCAGTACTTC.

V usage is TRBV5-1 and J usage is TRBJ2-1; 9 bases agree with TRBD1. This CDR3 spans 14 amino acids. CDR1 SGHRS and CDR2 YFSETQ come from the germline V gene. Unmatched junction bases numbered 1, after V lost 2 bases and J lost 4 bases. The CDR3 reads CASSFGQGYNEQFF. CDR3 DNA sequence: TGCGCCAGCAGCTTTGGACAGGGGTACAATGAGCAGTTCTTC.

This clone was picked up a small number of times. V and J are TRBV30 and TRBJ2-1; TRBD2 aligns across 13 bases. The CDR3 is made up of 14 amino acids. V lost 3 bases to trimming and J lost 15 bases; unmatched junction nucleotides: 11. Germline V CDR1 and CDR2: GTSNPN, SVGIG (reference sequence). The CDR3 region has the DNA TGTGCCTGGAGCCGAGGGACTAGCGGGACTCGAACGTTCTTC. As protein: CAWSRGTSGTRTFF.

The chain is built from TRBV6-5 and TRBJ2-1, with TRBD2 identical over 9 bases. The CDR3 sequence is 15 residues long. J was trimmed by 10 bases and V by 6 bases; bases with no gene match: 13. Germline-derived CDR1 and CDR2 are MNHEY and SVGAGI. This CDR3 reads CASRGLAGPPGEQFF. The CDR3 DNA sequence: TGTGCCAGCAGGGGTCTAGCGGGACCCCCCGGGGAGCAGTTCTTC.

The V gene is TRBV15, the J gene TRBJ1-1; the D gene is possibly TRBD1 (6 bases). The CDR3 is made up of 15 amino acids. Trimming shortened V by 3 bases and J by 5 bases, and 16 bases separated the two germline ends. Germline V gene data show CDR1 as LNHNV and CDR2 as YYDKDF (reference sequence). In nucleotides, the CDR3 is TGTGCCACCAGCAGGGACAGTAAGGGGGGGACTGAAGCTTTCTTT. This sequence encodes CATSRDSKGGTEAFF. Combining the CDR3 with reference TRBV15 and TRBJ1-1 gives the whole variable domain DAMVIQNPRYQVTQFGKPVTLSCSQTLNHNVMYWYQQKSSQAPKLLFHYYDKDFNNEADTPDNFQSRRPNTSFCFLDIRSPGLGDTAMYLCATSRDSKGGTEAFFGQGTRLTVV.